Listed below are T cell receptor beta chains from one sample, sequenced in a study of Ad26.COV2.S vaccination and SARS-CoV-2 variants. The assay was immunoSEQ multiplex PCR, and TCRdb's table has in-frame clones only and misses some. The sample yields about 480,000 clones, 87% seen once. The sample consisted of peripheral blood, taken in a trial of Ad26.COV2.S vaccine versus placebo. The receptor source for this set is a person between 18 and 65 years old who received the Ad26.COV2.S COVID-19 vaccine or a placebo. CDR3s include the opening cysteine and the closing phenylalanine or tryptophan. A D gene is named only where the DNA matches it firmly. Expanded clones get a size class; other rows say once, few or many, or leave the size out.

abundance	v_gene	d_gene	j_gene	CDR3nt	CDR3aa
once	TRBV28	-	TRBJ2-1	TGTGCCCTGAGGGGGAGCTCCTACAATGAGCAGTTCTTC	CALRGSSYNEQFF
-	TRBV5-1	-	TRBJ1-1	TGCGCCAGCAGGATGGGTGACACTGAAGCTTTCTTT	CASRMGDTEAFF
-	TRBV28	TRBD2	TRBJ2-1	TGTGCCAGCAGCCAAGGGCTAGCGGGACCCTACAATGAGCAGTTCTTC	CASSQGLAGPYNEQFF
-	TRBV7-9	TRBD1	TRBJ1-1	TGTGCCAGCAGCTCGCGGACAGGGGTTCCTGAAGCTTTCTTT	CASSSRTGVPEAFF
few	TRBV9	-	TRBJ1-6	TGTGCCAGCAGCGTGGGGTCTGATAATTCACCCCTCCACTTT	CASSVGSDNSPLHF
many	TRBV9	TRBD2	TRBJ2-2	TGTGCCAGCGGGGAGGGTACCGGGGAGCTGTTTTTT	CASGEGTGELFF
-	TRBV28	TRBD1	TRBJ1-1	TGTGCCAGCAGTACCCCGATCGGGACAGGGATTGGGACTGAAGCTTTCTTT	CASSTPIGTGIGTEAFF
few	TRBV3-1/TRBV3-2	-	TRBJ2-5	TGTGCCAGCAGCCACTGGCAGGGAGAGACCCAGTACTTC	CASSHWQGETQYF
-	TRBV24-1	TRBD1	TRBJ2-7	TGTGCCACCAGTGGCACAGGGGGCAACGAGCAGTACTTC	CATSGTGGNEQYF
once	TRBV24-1	TRBD1	TRBJ2-1	TGTGCCACCAGTGACTCGGGACAGGTAAGCTCCTACAATGAGCAGTTCTTC	CATSDSGQVSSYNEQFF
-	TRBV5-1	-	TRBJ2-7	TGCGCCAGCAGCAGGCAGGGGACATTCACCTACGAGCAGTACTTC	CASSRQGTFTYEQYF
-	TRBV5-1	TRBD2	TRBJ2-3	TGCGCCAGCAGCCCGTGGACTAGCGGGAGTTCAGATACGCAGTATTTT	CASSPWTSGSSDTQYF
-	TRBV30	-	TRBJ2-7	TGTGCCTGGAGTGTACTCCCCGCCTACGAGCAGTACTTC	CAWSVLPAYEQYF
-	TRBV10-2	-	TRBJ2-3	TGCGCCAGCAGACAGGGCCTACTCTCCTCTAGCACAGATACGCAGTATTTT	CASRQGLLSSSTDTQYF
-	TRBV29-1	TRBD2	TRBJ2-5	TGCAGCGTTGGGCTAGCGGGAGGGCAAGAGACCCAGTACTTC	CSVGLAGGQETQYF
-	TRBV12-3/TRBV12-4	-	TRBJ2-1	TGTGCCAGCAGACAGGGAAATCAGAATGAGCAGTTCTTC	CASRQGNQNEQFF
-	TRBV3-1/TRBV3-2	-	TRBJ1-1	TGTGCCAGCAGCTATCCGGGCGTTGAAGCTTTCTTT	CASSYPGVEAFF
-	TRBV7-2	TRBD1	TRBJ1-2	TGTGCCAGCAGCTTAAGGCAGGGGGCGAACTATGGCTACACCTTC	CASSLRQGANYGYTF
-	TRBV5-1	TRBD1	TRBJ2-3	TGCGCCAGCAGCACCAGGGGGCCCACAGATACGCAGTATTTT	CASSTRGPTDTQYF
-	TRBV28	TRBD2	TRBJ2-7	TGTGCCAGCAGAACTAGCGGGAGTGCCTACGAGCAGTACTTC	CASRTSGSAYEQYF
-	TRBV4-2	-	TRBJ2-2	TGTGCCAGCAGCCAAGTATTGGGTTGGGGCACCGGGGAGCTGTTTTTT	CASSQVLGWGTGELFF
few	TRBV7-9	-	TRBJ1-2	TGTGCCAGCAGCTTAGACGGGTATGGCTACACCTTC	CASSLDGYGYTF
-	TRBV2	-	TRBJ1-1	TGTGCCAGCACCGGGGGGGTGAACACTGAAGCTTTCTTT	CASTGGVNTEAFF
-	TRBV5-1	-	TRBJ2-2	TGCGCCAGCAGCTTGGGTGCCACCGGGGAGCTGTTTTTT	CASSLGATGELFF
-	TRBV5-6	TRBD1	TRBJ2-2	TGTGCCAGCAGCTTGGATGGGACAGGGCTATCCGGGGAGCTGTTTTTT	CASSLDGTGLSGELFF
-	TRBV6-1	-	TRBJ2-7	TGTGCCAGCAGTGGGATAGAAGGTCCCAGGGCCTCCTACGAGCAGTACTTC	CASSGIEGPRASYEQYF
-	TRBV6-4	TRBD1	TRBJ1-1	TGTGCCAGCAGGCCCTCCGGGACAGGTTCGATCGGAGCTTTCTTT	CASRPSGTGSIGAFF
-	TRBV2	-	TRBJ2-6	TGTGCCAGCGGTGAGGGGAGCTCTGGGGCCAACGTCCTGACTTTC	CASGEGSSGANVLTF
once	TRBV28	-	TRBJ1-4	TGTGCCAGCAGTTTACAGGAGGGTGAAAAACTGTTTTTT	CASSLQEGEKLFF
-	TRBV2	TRBD2	TRBJ2-5	TGTGCCAGCAGAGACAGCCGGGGGGGCCAAGAGACCCAGTACTTC	CASRDSRGGQETQYF
-	TRBV9	-	TRBJ1-5	TGTGCCAGCAGCGTGACCGGGGGCTCTCAGCCCCAGCATTTT	CASSVTGGSQPQHF
-	TRBV9	TRBD1	TRBJ1-1	TGTGCCAGCAGCGCCAAGACAGGGAGCCAAGCTTTCTTT	CASSAKTGSQAFF